This TCR beta chain was retrieved from a study of T cells after somatic rescue of genetic block. Sequencing was performed with immunoSEQ multiplex PCR; in TCRdb, only in-frame clones are kept and a portion is missing. The top ten clones hold 25% of a sample with 8,000 to 9,000 clones, around 86% of them seen once. CDR1 MDHEN and CDR2 SYDVKM come from the germline V gene. CDR3 size: 14 residues. Between the trimmed V and J ends, which lost 8 bases and 0 bases, there was a span of 14 bases. Sequenced input: peripheral blood mononuclear cells (PBMCs). This chain connects TRBV28 to TRBJ2-7; the D gene is possibly TRBD2 (6 bases). This TCR derives from a boy under 18. In DNA form, the CDR3 reads TGTGCCAGCCTTGGGACTTCCTCCTCCTACGAGCAGTACTTC. Its translation: CASLGTSSSYEQYF. The variable domain in full, with the rest retrieved from reference TRBV28 and TRBJ2-7, is DVKVTQSSRYLVKRTGEKVFLECVQDMDHENMFWYRQDPGLGLRLIYFSYDVKMKEKGDIPEGYSVSREKKERFSLILESASTNQTSMYLCASLGTSSSYEQYFGPGTRLTVT.